The rows below give T cell receptor beta chains drawn from one sample of a study of blood T cell repertoires in COVID-19. Assay: immunoSEQ multiplex PCR; the TCRdb copy retains only in-frame clones and omits some. Here the sample spans 350,000 or so clones, around 86% being singletons. The source material was PBMCs or T cells enriched from blood (not recorded which). Receptor source: a woman in her 40s with acute COVID-19. The CDR3 runs from the conserved cysteine through the conserved F or W. The D gene is left open where the match is weak. The size field is filled for only some rows; it gives once, few, many or a size class.

DNA,CDR3,size,V,J,D
TGTGCCAGTACAAAGCGGGAGGGTCACAATGAGCAGTTCTTC,CASTKREGHNEQFF,.,TRBV3-1/TRBV3-2,TRBJ2-1,TRBD2
TGTGCCAGCAGCTGGCCGGGGGAGGGTCCTAATCAGCCCCAGCATTTT,CASSWPGEGPNQPQHF,once,TRBV5-8,TRBJ1-5,.
TGTGCAAGTCGCTTAGGGGACAGGTCAACTAATGAAAAACTGTTTTTT,CASRLGDRSTNEKLFF,.,TRBV12-2,TRBJ1-4,.
TGTGCCAGTAATAGTAGGGGGGGGAATCAGCCCCAGCATTTT,CASNSRGGNQPQHF,few,TRBV19,TRBJ1-5,.
TGTGCCAGCAGCTTGGGACTGGGGAACACCGGGGAGCTGTTTTTT,CASSLGLGNTGELFF,.,TRBV5-4,TRBJ2-2,.
TGTGCCAGCTCACCACTCCCCGGGACAAACACCGGGGAGCTGTTTTTT,CASSPLPGTNTGELFF,.,TRBV18,TRBJ2-2,.
TGTGCCAGTAGTAGGACTAGCGTGACCTACGAGCAGTACTTC,CASSRTSVTYEQYF,.,TRBV19,TRBJ2-7,TRBD2
TGTGCCAGTAGTCCCCGGGGGGGGCCCACTGAAGCTTTCTTT,CASSPRGGPTEAFF,.,TRBV19,TRBJ1-1,.
TGTGCCAGCAGTGGGACTAATGAGCAGTTCTTC,CASSGTNEQFF,.,TRBV2,TRBJ2-1,.
TGTGCCACCAGCCGAACGCGGACACCTAACACCGGGGAGCTGTTTTTT,CATSRTRTPNTGELFF,.,TRBV15,TRBJ2-2,.
TGTGCCAGCAGCTACCTAGCGACGACTCACAATGAGCAGTTCTTC,CASSYLATTHNEQFF,.,TRBV7-9,TRBJ2-1,.
TGTGCCAGCAGTCCACCCCACCGGACAGGGAAGGGCAATGAGCAGTTCTTC,CASSPPHRTGKGNEQFF,.,TRBV27,TRBJ2-1,TRBD1
TGTGCCAGCAGCTTAGTAGGGGGCGCCAATAGCAATCAGCCCCAGCATTTT,CASSLVGGANSNQPQHF,.,TRBV7-2,TRBJ1-5,TRBD1
TGTGCCAGCAGCCGCCGGTCATCCTCTGGAAACACCATATATTTT,CASSRRSSSGNTIYF,.,TRBV9,TRBJ1-3,.
TGTGCCAGCAGCTCACGGGAGAACACTGAAGCTTTCTTT,CASSSRENTEAFF,.,TRBV7-6,TRBJ1-1,.
TGTGCCAGCAGCTTAACAGGGGCGCCTGTCTCTGGGGCCAACGTCCTGACTTTC,CASSLTGAPVSGANVLTF,.,TRBV5-6,TRBJ2-6,TRBD1
TGCGCCAGCAGCAGACTAGCGGGCTACAATGAGCAGTTCTTC,CASSRLAGYNEQFF,.,TRBV4-1,TRBJ2-1,TRBD2
TGTGCCAGCAGCTTAGCGACCAGGGGACGTTCACCCCTCCACTTT,CASSLATRGRSPLHF,.,TRBV7-6,TRBJ1-6,.
TGTGCCAGCAGCCCCACTAGCGGCTCCTACAATGAGCAGTTCTTC,CASSPTSGSYNEQFF,.,TRBV3-1/TRBV3-2,TRBJ2-1,TRBD2
TGTGCCAGCAGCCCCCTGTTGAGCACAGATACGCAGTATTTT,CASSPLLSTDTQYF,.,TRBV28,TRBJ2-3,.
TGTGCCAGCAGCTTAGGACAGGGTCGCGAGCAGTACTTC,CASSLGQGREQYF,.,TRBV11-3,TRBJ2-7,TRBD1
TGTGCCAGCAGGGGGACAGATTATAGCAATCAGCCCCAGCATTTT,CASRGTDYSNQPQHF,.,TRBV2,TRBJ1-5,TRBD1
TGTGCCAGCAGTGTATCAGGGAACTATGGCTACACCTTC,CASSVSGNYGYTF,few,TRBV2,TRBJ1-2,.
TGTGCCAGCAGTTACTGGGCAGGGGGGATGGTTGAGCAGTACTTC,CASSYWAGGMVEQYF,.,TRBV6-6,TRBJ2-7,.
TGTGCCAGCAGCCCAGGTGGGGGGTCCTATAATTCACCCCTCCACTTT,CASSPGGGSYNSPLHF,.,TRBV2,TRBJ1-6,.
TGTGCCACCCAACGAGGGTATGGCTACACCTTC,CATQRGYGYTF,few,TRBV6-5,TRBJ1-2,.
TGTGCCAGCTCGCCGACTAGCGGGGGCTACGAGCAGTACTTC,CASSPTSGGYEQYF,.,TRBV18,TRBJ2-7,TRBD2
TGTGCCAGCAGTTTAGGTTTTCGGGGGGCCACCTACAATGAGCAGTTCTTC,CASSLGFRGATYNEQFF,.,TRBV27,TRBJ2-1,.
TGTGCCAGCAGCCCCTGGGACAGTAGCAATCAGCCCCAGCATTTT,CASSPWDSSNQPQHF,.,TRBV7-2,TRBJ1-5,TRBD1
TGTGCCAGCAGTTTTTCCGGGGGGGCTTCCAAAAACATTCAGTACTTC,CASSFSGGASKNIQYF,.,TRBV6-2/TRBV6-3,TRBJ2-4,TRBD2
TGTGCCAGCAGTCCATCGCAGGGGGCGGGGGACACTGAAGCTTTCTTT,CASSPSQGAGDTEAFF,.,TRBV28,TRBJ1-1,TRBD1
TGTGCCAGCAGTTACCGGCGTGGGCAGAGCAATCAGCCCCAGCATTTT,CASSYRRGQSNQPQHF,.,TRBV6-2/TRBV6-3,TRBJ1-5,.
TGTGCCAGCGGGGGTTCGGGAGGGCGCCAGACCCAGTACTTC,CASGGSGGRQTQYF,.,TRBV9,TRBJ2-5,TRBD2